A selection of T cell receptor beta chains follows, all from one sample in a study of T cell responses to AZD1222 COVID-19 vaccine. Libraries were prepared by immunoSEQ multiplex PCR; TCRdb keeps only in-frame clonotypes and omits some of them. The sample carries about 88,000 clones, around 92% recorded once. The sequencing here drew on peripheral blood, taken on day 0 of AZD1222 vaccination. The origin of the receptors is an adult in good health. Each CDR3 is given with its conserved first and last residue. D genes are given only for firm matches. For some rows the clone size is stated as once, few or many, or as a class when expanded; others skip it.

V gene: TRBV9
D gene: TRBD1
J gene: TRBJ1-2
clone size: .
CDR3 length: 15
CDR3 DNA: TGTGCCAGCAGCGTCCGGGACAGGGAGACCTATGGCTACACCTTC
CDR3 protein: CASSVRDRETYGYTF

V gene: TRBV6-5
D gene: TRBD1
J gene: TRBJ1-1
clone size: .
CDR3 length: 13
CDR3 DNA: TGTGCCAGCAGTAACAACAGGGGCACTGAAGCTTTCTTT
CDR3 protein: CASSNNRGTEAFF

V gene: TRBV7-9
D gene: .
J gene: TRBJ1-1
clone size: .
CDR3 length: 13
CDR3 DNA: TGTGCCAGCAGCTTAGCAGGACACACTGAAGCTTTCTTT
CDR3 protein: CASSLAGHTEAFF

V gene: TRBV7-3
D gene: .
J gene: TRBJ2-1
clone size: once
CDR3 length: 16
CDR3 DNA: TGTGCCAGCAGCCCCCCTGGGACTGAACCTTACAATGAGCAGTTCTTC
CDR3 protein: CASSPPGTEPYNEQFF

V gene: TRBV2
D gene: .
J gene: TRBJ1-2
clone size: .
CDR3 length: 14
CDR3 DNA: TGTGCCAGCAGTGAAGCGGGAGCAGGGAATGGCTACACCTTC
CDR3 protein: CASSEAGAGNGYTF

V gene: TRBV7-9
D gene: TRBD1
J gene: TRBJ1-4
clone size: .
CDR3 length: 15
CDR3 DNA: TGTGCCAGCAGTCCGGGGGACAGATTAAATGAAAAACTGTTTTTT
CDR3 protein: CASSPGDRLNEKLFF

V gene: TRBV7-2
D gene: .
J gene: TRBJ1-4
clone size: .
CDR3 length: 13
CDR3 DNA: TGTGCCAGCAGGTGGGCAGGGGATGAAAAACTGTTTTTT
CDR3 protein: CASRWAGDEKLFF

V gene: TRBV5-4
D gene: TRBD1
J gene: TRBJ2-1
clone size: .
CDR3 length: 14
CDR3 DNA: TGTGCCAGCAGCTTGACAGGGGCCGGCAATGAGCAGTTCTTC
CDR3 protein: CASSLTGAGNEQFF

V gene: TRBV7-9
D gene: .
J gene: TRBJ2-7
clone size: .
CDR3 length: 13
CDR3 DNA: TGTGCCAGCACCGCAGACAGTACCTACGAGCAGTACTTC
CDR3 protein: CASTADSTYEQYF

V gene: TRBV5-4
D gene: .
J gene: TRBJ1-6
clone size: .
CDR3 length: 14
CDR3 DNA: TGTGCCAGCAGCTTGAGAGGGGATAATTCACCCCTCCACTTT
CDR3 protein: CASSLRGDNSPLHF

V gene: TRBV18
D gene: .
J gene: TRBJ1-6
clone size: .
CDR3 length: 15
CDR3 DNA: TGTGCCAGCTCACCCCCGGACAGAGATAATTCACCCCTCCACTTT
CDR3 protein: CASSPPDRDNSPLHF

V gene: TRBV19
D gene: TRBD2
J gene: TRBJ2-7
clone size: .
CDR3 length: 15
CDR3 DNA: TGTGCCAGTAGTATGACGGCTAGCGGGAGAGACGAGCAGTACTTC
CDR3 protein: CASSMTASGRDEQYF

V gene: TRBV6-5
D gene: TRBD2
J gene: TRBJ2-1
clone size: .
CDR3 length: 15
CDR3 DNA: TGTGCCAGCAGTTACAAAACTAGCGGGTACAATGAGCAGTTCTTC
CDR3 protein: CASSYKTSGYNEQFF

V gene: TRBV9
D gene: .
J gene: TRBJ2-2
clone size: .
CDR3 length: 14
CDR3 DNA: TGTGCCAGCAGCATACAGGGATGGGCCGGGGAGCTGTTTTTT
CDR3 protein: CASSIQGWAGELFF

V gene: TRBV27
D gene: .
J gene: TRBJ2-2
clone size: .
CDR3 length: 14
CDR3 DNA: TGTGCCAGCAGTGCTGACTGGAACACCGGGGAGCTGTTTTTT
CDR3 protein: CASSADWNTGELFF

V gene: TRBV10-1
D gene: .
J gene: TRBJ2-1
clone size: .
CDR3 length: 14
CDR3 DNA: TGCGCCAGCAGTGAGCGGCGGGACGGGAATGAGCAGTTCTTC
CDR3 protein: CASSERRDGNEQFF

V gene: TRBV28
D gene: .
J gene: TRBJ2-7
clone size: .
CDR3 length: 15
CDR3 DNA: TGTGCCAGCAGACCTGGGGACCTTCGGGATTACGAGCAGTACTTC
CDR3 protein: CASRPGDLRDYEQYF

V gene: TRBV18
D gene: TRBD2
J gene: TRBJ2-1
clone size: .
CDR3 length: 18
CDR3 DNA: TGTGCCAGCTCACCACTTGAGAGGACTAGCGGGAGAATCAATGAGCAGTTCTTC
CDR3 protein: CASSPLERTSGRINEQFF

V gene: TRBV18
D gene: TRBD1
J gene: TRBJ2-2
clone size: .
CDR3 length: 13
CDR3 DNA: TGTGCCAGCTCACCGGGACAGGGCGGGGAGCTGTTTTTT
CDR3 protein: CASSPGQGGELFF

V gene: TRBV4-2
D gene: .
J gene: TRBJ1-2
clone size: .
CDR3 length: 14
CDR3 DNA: TGTGCCAGCAGCCAAGATACGGGAGCAAATGGCTACACCTTC
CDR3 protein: CASSQDTGANGYTF